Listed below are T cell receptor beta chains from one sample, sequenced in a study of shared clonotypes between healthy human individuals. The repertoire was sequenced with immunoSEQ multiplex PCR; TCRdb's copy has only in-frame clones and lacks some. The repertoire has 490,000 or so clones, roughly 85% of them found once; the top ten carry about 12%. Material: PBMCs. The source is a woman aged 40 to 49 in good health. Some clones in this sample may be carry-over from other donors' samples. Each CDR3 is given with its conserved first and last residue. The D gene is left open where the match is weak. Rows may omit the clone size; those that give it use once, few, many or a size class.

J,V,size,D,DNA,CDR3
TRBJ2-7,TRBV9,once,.,TGTGCCAGCAGCGTAGACGCGGGACCCTACGAGCAGTACTTC,CASSVDAGPYEQYF
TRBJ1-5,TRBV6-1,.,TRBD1,TGTGCCAGCAGTGGGACAGGGAGTAGTAATCAGCCCCAGCATTTT,CASSGTGSSNQPQHF
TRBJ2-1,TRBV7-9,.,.,TGTGCCAGCAGCCACACTAGTTGGGAGCAGTTCTTC,CASSHTSWEQFF
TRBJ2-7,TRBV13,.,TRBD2,TGTGCCAGCAGCTGGAGACTAGCGCTATCCTACGAGCAGTACTTC,CASSWRLALSYEQYF
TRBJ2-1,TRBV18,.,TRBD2,TGTGCCAGCTCACTTGGCGGGAGTTTCAATGAGCAGTTCTTC,CASSLGGSFNEQFF
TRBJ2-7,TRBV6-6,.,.,TGTGCCAGCAGTATCAGGGGTGGGTACGAGCAGTACTTC,CASSIRGGYEQYF
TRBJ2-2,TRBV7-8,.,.,TGTGCCAGCAGCCCGCGTACTGCGAACACCGGGGAGCTGTTTTTT,CASSPRTANTGELFF
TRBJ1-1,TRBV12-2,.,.,TGTGCAAGTCGCTTAGTGGGACAGGGGTGGTCGGACACTGAAGCTTTCTTT,CASRLVGQGWSDTEAFF
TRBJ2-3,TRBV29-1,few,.,TGCAGCGTGGCCCGGGACCTAAACACAGATACGCAGTATTTT,CSVARDLNTDTQYF
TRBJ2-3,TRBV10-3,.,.,TGTGCCATCAGTGAACCTAGCACAGATACGCAGTATTTT,CAISEPSTDTQYF
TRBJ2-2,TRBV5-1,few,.,TGCGCCAGCAGCTTGAACGGGGCTAACACCGGGGAGCTGTTTTTT,CASSLNGANTGELFF
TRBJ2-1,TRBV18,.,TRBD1,TGTGCCAGCGCAAACAGGGGGAGCTCCTACAATGAGCAGTTCTTC,CASANRGSSYNEQFF
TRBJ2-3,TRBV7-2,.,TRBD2,TGTGCCAGCAGCCCAAGACTAGCGGGGGGCACAGATACGCAGTATTTT,CASSPRLAGGTDTQYF
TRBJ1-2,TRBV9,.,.,TGTGCCAGCAGCGTAGGGCCGGGGTTTCCATATGGCTACACCTTC,CASSVGPGFPYGYTF
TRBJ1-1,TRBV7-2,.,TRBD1,TGTGCCAGCAGCCTGACAGGGTGGAACACTGAAGCTTTCTTT,CASSLTGWNTEAFF
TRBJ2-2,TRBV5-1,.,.,TGCGCCAGCAGCTTAGCGGCGAACACCGGGGAGCTGTTTTTT,CASSLAANTGELFF
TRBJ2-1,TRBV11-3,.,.,TGTGCCGACAATGAGCAGTTCTTC,CADNEQFF
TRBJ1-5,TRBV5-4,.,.,TGTGCCAGCAGCTTGGCAGGGAGCGGTCAGCCCCAGCATTTT,CASSLAGSGQPQHF
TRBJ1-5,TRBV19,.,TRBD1,TGTGCCAGTAGTACTACACAGGGGGGACAGCCCCAGCATTTT,CASSTTQGGQPQHF
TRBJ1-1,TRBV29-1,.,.,TGCAGCGTTGCGGGGCAGGGGTTGAACACTGAAGCTTTCTTT,CSVAGQGLNTEAFF
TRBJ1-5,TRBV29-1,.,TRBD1,TGCAGCGCCGCCACCGGGACAGGGGTCAATCAGCCCCAGCATTTT,CSAATGTGVNQPQHF